This T cell receptor (beta chain) was recorded in a study of blood T cell repertoires in COVID-19. Sequenced by immunoSEQ multiplex PCR; TCRdb stores in-frame clones only, minus some. This sample has 300,000 or so clones; 70% to 90% occur once, and the top ten carry about 7.8%. CDR3 length: 14 residues. In germline, CDR1 is KGHDR, CDR2 SFDVKD. V was trimmed by 9 bases and J by 6 bases, leaving 17 bases between them. The TCR sequence derives from a woman in her forties or fifties who had recovered from COVID-19. The V call is TRBV24-1, the J call TRBJ1-5, with D maybe TRBD1 (5 bases). What was sequenced was peripheral blood. CDR3 nucleotide sequence: TGTGCCACCGGTCGGGGGTCGACGGGTCAGCCCCAGCATTTT. This gives the protein CATGRGSTGQPQHF.